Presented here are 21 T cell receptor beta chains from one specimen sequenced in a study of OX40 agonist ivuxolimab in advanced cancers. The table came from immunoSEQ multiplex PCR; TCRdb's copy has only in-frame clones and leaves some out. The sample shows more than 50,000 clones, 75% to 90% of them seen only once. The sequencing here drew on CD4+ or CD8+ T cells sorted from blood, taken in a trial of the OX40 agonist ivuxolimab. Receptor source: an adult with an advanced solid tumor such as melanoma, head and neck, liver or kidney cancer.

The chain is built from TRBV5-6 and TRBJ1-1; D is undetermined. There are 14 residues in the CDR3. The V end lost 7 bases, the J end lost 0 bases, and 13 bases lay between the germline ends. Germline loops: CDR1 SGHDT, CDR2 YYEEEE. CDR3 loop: CASYTYQLNTEAFF. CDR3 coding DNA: TGTGCCAGCTATACATACCAGCTGAACACTGAAGCTTTCTTT.

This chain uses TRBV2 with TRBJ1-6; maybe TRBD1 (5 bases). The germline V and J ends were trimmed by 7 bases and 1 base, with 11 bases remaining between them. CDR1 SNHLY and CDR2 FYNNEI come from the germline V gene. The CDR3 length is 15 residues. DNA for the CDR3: TGTGCCAGCATGGGGGAGCTATCCTATAATTCACCCCTCCACTTT. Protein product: CASMGELSYNSPLHF. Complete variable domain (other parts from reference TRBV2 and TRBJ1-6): EPEVTQTPSHQVTQMGQEVILRCVPISNHLYFYWYRQILGQKVEFLVSFYNNEISEKSEIFDDQFSVERPDGSNFTLKIRSTKLEDSAMYFCASMGELSYNSPLHFGNGTRLTVT.

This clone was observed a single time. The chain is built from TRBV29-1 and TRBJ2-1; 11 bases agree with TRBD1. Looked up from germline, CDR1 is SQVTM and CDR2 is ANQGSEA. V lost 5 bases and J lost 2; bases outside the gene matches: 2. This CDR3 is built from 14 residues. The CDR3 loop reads CSVQDRGPYNEQFF. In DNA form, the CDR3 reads TGCAGCGTTCAGGACAGGGGGCCCTACAATGAGCAGTTCTTC.

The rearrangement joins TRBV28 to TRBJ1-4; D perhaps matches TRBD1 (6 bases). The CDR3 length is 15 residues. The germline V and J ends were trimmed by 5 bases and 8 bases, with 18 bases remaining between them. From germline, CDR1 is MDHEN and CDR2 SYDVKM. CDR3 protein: CASSPPNRVNEKLFF. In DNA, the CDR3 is TGTGCCAGCAGTCCCCCCAACAGGGTTAACGAAAAACTGTTTTTT.

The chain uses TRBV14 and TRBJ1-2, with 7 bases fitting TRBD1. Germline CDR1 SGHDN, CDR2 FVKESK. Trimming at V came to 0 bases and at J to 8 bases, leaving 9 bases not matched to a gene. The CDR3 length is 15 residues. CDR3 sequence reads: CASSQDDRAGWGYTF. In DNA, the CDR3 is TGTGCCAGCAGCCAAGATGACAGGGCGGGATGGGGCTACACCTTC.

CDR3 sequence (DNA): TGTGCCAGCAGCCTCCGGGACTATCACAATGAGCAGTTCTTC. Translation gives CASSLRDYHNEQFF. The rearrangement links TRBV14 to TRBJ2-1; the match to TRBD2 covers 7 bases. The germline V gene has CDR1 SGHDN and CDR2 FVKESK. V lost 4 bases and J lost 5; bases outside the gene matches: 5. The CDR3 runs 14 residues.

The CDR3 nucleotides are TGTGCCTGGAGCGTGGGAGTTTACGAGCAGTACTTC. Protein product: CAWSVGVYEQYF. The chain recombines TRBV30 with TRBJ2-7; D may be TRBD2 (5 bases). Germline V gene sequence: CDR1 GTSNPN, CDR2 SVGIG (reference sequence). V was clipped by 3 bases and J by 4 bases, with 10 bases between them. The CDR3 is 12 residues long.

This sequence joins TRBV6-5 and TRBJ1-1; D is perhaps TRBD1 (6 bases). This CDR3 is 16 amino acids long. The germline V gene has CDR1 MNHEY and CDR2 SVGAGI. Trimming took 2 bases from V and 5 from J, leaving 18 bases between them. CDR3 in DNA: TGTGCCAGCAGTTACACCCGGGGACAATTGAGTACTGAAGCTTTCTTT. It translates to CASSYTRGQLSTEAFF.

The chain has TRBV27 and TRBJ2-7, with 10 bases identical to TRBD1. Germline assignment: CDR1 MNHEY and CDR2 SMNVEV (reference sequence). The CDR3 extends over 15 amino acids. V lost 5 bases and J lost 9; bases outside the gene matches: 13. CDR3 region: CASSQGQGGPRGQYF. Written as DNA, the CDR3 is TGTGCCAGCAGTCAAGGACAGGGGGGTCCCCGCGGGCAGTACTTC.

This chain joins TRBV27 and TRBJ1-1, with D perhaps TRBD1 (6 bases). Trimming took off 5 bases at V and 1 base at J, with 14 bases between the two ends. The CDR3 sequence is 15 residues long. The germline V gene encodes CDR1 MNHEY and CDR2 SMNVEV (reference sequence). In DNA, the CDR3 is TGTGCCAGCAGTGTCACAGGGTTTGCGAACACTGAAGCTTTCTTT. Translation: CASSVTGFANTEAFF.

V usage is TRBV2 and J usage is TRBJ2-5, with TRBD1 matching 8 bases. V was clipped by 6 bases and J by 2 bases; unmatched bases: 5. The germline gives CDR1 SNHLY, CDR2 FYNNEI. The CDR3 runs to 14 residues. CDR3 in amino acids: CASSWTGRQETQYF. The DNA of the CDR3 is TGTGCCAGCAGCTGGACAGGGCGGCAAGAGACCCAGTACTTC.

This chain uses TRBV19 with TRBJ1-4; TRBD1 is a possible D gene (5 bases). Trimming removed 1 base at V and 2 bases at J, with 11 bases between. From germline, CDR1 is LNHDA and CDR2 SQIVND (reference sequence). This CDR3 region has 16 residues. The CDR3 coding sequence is TGTGCCAGTAGTATAGGTGTCGGGGCGACTAATGAAAAACTGTTTTTT. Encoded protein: CASSIGVGATNEKLFF. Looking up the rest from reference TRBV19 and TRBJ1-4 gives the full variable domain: DGGITQSPKYLFRKEGQNVTLSCEQNLNHDAMYWYRQDPGQGLRLIYYSQIVNDFQKGDIAEGYSVSREKKESFPLTVTSAQKNPTAFYLCASSIGVGATNEKLFFGSGTQLSVL.

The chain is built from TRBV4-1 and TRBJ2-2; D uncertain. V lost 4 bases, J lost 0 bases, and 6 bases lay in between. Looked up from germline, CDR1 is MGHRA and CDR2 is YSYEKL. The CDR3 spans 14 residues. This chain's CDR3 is CASSLQPNTGELFF. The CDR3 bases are TGCGCCAGCAGCCTACAGCCGAACACCGGGGAGCTGTTTTTT.

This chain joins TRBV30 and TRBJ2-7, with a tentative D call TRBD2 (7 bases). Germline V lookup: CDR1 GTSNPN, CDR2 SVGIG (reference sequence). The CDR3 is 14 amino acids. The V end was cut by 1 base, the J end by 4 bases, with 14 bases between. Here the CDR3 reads CAWSEGGARYEQYF. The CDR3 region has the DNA TGTGCCTGGAGTGAGGGGGGGGCGCGGTACGAGCAGTACTTC.

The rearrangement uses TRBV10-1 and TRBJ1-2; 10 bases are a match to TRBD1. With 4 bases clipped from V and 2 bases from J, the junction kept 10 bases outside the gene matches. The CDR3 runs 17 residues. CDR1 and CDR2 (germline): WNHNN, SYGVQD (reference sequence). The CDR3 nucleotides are TGCGCCAGCAGTGCTCCGGGACAGGGGCTGTCGAACTATGGCTACACCTTC. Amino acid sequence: CASSAPGQGLSNYGYTF.

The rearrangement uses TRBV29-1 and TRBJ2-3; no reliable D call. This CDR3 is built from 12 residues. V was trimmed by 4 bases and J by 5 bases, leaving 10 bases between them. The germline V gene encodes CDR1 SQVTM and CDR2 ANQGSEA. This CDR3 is CSVGVVKDTQYF. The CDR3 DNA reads TGCAGCGTTGGAGTAGTAAAAGATACGCAGTATTTT.

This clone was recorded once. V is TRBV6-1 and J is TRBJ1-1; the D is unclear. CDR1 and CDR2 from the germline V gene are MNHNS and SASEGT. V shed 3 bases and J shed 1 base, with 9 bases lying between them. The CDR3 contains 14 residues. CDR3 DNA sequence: TGTGCCAGCAGTGACATCTTAAGGAACACTGAAGCTTTCTTT. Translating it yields CASSDILRNTEAFF.

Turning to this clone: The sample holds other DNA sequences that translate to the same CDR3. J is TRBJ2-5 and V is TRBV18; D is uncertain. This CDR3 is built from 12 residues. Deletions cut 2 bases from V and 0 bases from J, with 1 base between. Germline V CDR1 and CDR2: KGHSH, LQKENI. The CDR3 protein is CASSPNQETQYF. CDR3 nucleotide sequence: TGTGCCAGCTCACCAAACCAAGAGACCCAGTACTTC.

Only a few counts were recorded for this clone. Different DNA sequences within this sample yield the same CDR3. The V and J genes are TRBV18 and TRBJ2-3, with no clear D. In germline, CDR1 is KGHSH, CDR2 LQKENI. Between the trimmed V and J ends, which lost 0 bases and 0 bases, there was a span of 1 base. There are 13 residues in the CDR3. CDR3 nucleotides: TGTGCCAGCTCACCACCTAGCACAGATACGCAGTATTTT. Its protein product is CASSPPSTDTQYF.

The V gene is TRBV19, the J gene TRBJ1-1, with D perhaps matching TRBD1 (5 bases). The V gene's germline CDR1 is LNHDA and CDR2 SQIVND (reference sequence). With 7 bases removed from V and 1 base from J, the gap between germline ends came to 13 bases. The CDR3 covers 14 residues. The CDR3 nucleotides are TGTGCCAGTAACCCAGGGTTCACGAACACTGAAGCTTTCTTT. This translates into CASNPGFTNTEAFF.

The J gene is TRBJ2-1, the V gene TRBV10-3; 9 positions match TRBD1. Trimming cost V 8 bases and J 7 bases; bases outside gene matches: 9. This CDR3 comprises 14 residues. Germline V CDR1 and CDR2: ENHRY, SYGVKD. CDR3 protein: CAIQSGQGRNEQFF. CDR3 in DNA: TGTGCCATCCAATCGGGACAGGGTAGGAATGAGCAGTTCTTC.